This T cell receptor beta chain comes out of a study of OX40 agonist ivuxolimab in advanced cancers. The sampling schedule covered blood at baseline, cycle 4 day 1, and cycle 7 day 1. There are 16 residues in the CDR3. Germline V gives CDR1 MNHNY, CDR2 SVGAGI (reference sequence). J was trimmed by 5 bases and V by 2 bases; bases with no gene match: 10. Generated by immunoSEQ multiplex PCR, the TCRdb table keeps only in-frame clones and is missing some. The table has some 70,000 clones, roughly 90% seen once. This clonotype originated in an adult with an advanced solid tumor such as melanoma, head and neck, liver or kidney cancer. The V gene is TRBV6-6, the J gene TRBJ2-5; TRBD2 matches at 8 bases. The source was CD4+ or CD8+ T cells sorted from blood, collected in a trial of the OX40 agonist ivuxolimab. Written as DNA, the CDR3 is TGTGCCAGCAGTTACGACTCGTTTCTAGCGGGTGAGACCCAGTACTTC. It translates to CASSYDSFLAGETQYF.